The clone carrying this TCR beta chain has only a few counts. This entry comes from a study of T-cell memory formation after mild COVID-19. One entry per CDR3 protein, called by TCRdb with MiXCR from the 5' RACE reads. The sample contains approximately 250,000 distinct CDR3 sequences, around 17% of which appear only once. The source material was PBMCs or a T cell subset sorted from them (not recorded which). This TCR was recovered from a man younger than 30 who had mild COVID-19 (a few samples of this study predate the infection). Cell type and time point are not known.

The CDR3 reads CASSYGEFTEAFF. CDR3 DNA sequence: TGTGCCAGCAGTTACGGGGAATTCACTGAAGCTTTCTTT. The chain employs TRBV6-5 and TRBJ1-1; D is ambiguous. The V end lost 2 bases, the J end lost 4 bases, and 8 bases lay between the germline ends. Germline lookup yields CDR1 MNHEY and CDR2 SVGAGI. This CDR3 is 13 amino acids long.